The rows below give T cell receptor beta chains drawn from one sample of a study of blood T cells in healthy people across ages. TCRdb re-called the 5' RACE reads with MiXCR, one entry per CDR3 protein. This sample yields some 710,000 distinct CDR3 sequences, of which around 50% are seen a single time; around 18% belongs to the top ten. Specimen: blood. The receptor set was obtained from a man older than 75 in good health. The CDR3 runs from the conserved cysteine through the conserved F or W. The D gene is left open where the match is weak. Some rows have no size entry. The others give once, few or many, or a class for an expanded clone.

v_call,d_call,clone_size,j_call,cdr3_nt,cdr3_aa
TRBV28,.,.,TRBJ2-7,TGTGCCAGCAGCACAGGTTACTCCTACGAGCAGTACTTC,CASSTGYSYEQYF
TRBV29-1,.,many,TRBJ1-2,TGCAGCGTAATTCAGGGAGGCTATGGCTACACCTTC,CSVIQGGYGYTF
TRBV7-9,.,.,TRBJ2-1,TGTGCCAGCACCCGACTCCGGGACTCTCTGTACAATGAGCAGTTCTTC,CASTRLRDSLYNEQFF
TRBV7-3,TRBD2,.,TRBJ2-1,TGTGCCAGCAGCTTCCCTTTTAGCGGGAGCTTCGATGAGCAGTTCTTC,CASSFPFSGSFDEQFF
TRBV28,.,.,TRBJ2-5,TGTGCCAGCAGTTTACTGAGAATGACCCAGTACTTC,CASSLLRMTQYF
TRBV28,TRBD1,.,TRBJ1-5,TGTGCCAGCGGACCTCTGGGGGGACAGAACCATCAGCCCCAGCATTTT,CASGPLGGQNHQPQHF
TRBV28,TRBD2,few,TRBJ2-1,TGTGCCAGCAGTTTGGGGGGGGTGGATGAGCAGTTCTTC,CASSLGGVDEQFF
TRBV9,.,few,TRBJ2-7,TGTGCCAGCAGCGCCTCTGGACAGCGGGATTACGAGCAGTACTTC,CASSASGQRDYEQYF
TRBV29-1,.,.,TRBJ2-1,TGCAGCGTTGAAGGACGCATCCATTCCTACAATGAGCAGTTCTTC,CSVEGRIHSYNEQFF
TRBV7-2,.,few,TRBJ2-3,TGTGCCAGCAGCTTAGTAGTGGCGGGGTCGTGGGATACGCAGTATTTT,CASSLVVAGSWDTQYF
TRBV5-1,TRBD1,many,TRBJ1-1,TGCGCCAGCAGCTCGACAGGGGGTTTGAGGAACACTGAAGCTTTCTTT,CASSSTGGLRNTEAFF
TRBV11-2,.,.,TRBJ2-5,TGTGCCAGCAGCGAAACTACAGGGATCCGGGAGACCCAGTACTTC,CASSETTGIRETQYF
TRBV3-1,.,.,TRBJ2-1,TGTGCCAGCAGCCGCGATGGGAGAAACAATGAGCAGTTCTTC,CASSRDGRNNEQFF
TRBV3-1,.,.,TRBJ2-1,TGTGCCAGCAGCTCCACGAAAATACAGCGGATCTACAATGAGCAGTTCTTC,CASSSTKIQRIYNEQFF
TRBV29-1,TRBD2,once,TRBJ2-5,TGCAGCGCCTTGAGCCCTAGCGGGAGGGCCATCGAGACCCAGTACTTC,CSALSPSGRAIETQYF
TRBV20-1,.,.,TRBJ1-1,TGCAGTGCACCCCGGGGAGCTGAAGCTTTCTTT,CSAPRGAEAFF
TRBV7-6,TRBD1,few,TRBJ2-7,TGTGCCAGCAGCCAGATAACAGGGGTCTACGAGCAGTACTTC,CASSQITGVYEQYF
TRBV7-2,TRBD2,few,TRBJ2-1,TGTGCCAGCAGCTTAATTTCCGGGACTAGCGGGGACAATGAGCAGTTCTTC,CASSLISGTSGDNEQFF
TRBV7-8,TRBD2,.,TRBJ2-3,TGTGCCAGCAGCCCCGCCAAGGGTAGCGGGAGGGCAGATACGCAGTATTTT,CASSPAKGSGRADTQYF
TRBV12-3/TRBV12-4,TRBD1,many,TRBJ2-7,TGTGCCAGCTCCTCAACGGGACAGGGGGCGCCCCAGCAGTACTTC,CASSSTGQGAPQQYF
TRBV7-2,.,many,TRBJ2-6,TGTGCCAGCAGCTTCGATCGCTCTGGGGCCAACGTCCTGACTTTC,CASSFDRSGANVLTF
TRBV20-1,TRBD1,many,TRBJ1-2,TGCAGGGGGACAGGGAGTCTCTATGGCTACACCTTC,CRGTGSLYGYTF
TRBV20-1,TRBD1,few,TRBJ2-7,TGCAGTGCTAGAGGGAGACAGGGGGCGCCCAATGAGCAGTACTTC,CSARGRQGAPNEQYF
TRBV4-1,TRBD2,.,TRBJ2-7,TGCGCCAGCAGCCAACGTCTAACGGGGGGCTCCTACGAGCAGTACTTC,CASSQRLTGGSYEQYF
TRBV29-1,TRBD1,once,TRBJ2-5,TGCAGCGTCCGGGACAGGGTGGAGACCCAGTACTTC,CSVRDRVETQYF
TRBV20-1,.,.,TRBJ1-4,TGCAGTGCTGCAAAGGATGCAACTAATGAAAAACTGTTTTTT,CSAAKDATNEKLFF
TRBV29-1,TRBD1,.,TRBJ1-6,TGCAGCGTCCGGGACAGAAAAAATTCACCCCTCCACTTT,CSVRDRKNSPLHF
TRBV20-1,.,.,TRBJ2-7,TGCAGTGCTAGAGGGGGTAGCGGCCACGAGCAGTACTTC,CSARGGSGHEQYF
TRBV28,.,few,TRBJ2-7,TGTGCCAGCACCCCGAACCTGGACTACTACGAGCAGTACTTC,CASTPNLDYYEQYF
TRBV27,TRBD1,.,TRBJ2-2,TGTGCCACCGGGACAGGGGATCACACCGGGGAGCTGTTTTTT,CATGTGDHTGELFF
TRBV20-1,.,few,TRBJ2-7,TGCAGTGCTAGGATAGACGCCGAGCAGTACTTC,CSARIDAEQYF
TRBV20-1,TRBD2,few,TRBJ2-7,TGCAGTGCTAGAGCCCCCTTAGCGGGAGGCCTCGAGCAGTACTTC,CSARAPLAGGLEQYF